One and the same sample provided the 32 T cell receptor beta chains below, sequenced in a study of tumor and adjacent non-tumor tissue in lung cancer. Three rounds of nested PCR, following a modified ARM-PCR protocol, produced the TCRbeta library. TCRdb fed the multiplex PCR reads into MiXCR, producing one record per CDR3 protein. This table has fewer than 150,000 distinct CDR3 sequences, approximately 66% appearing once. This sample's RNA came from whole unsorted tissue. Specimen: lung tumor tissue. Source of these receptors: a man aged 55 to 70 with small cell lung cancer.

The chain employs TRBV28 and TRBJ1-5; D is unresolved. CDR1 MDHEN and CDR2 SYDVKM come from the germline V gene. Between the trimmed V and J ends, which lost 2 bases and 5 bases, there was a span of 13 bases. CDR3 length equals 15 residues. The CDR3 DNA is TGTGCCAGCAGTTTAGTCCCCGTTGGGGATCAGCCCCAGCATTTT. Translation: CASSLVPVGDQPQHF.

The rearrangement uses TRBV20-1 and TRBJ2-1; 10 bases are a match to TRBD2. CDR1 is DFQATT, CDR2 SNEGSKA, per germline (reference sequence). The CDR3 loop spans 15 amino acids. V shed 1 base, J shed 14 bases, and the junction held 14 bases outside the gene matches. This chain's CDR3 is CSARGPAGGPGEEFF. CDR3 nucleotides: TGCAGTGCTAGAGGGCCAGCGGGAGGGCCCGGTGAAGAGTTCTTC.

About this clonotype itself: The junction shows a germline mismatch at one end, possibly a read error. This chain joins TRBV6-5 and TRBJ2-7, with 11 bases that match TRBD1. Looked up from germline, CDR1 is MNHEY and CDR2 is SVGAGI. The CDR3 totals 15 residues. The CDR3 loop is CTSSYSGQGAYEHYF. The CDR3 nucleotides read TGTACCAGCAGTTACTCAGGACAGGGGGCCTACGAGCACTACTTC.

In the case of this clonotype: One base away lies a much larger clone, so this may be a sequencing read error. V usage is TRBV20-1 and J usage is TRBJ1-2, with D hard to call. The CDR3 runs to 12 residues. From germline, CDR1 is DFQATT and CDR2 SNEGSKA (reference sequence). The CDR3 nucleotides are TGCAGAGCTAGCGGGGTCAACTATGGCTACACCTTC. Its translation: CRASGVNYGYTF.

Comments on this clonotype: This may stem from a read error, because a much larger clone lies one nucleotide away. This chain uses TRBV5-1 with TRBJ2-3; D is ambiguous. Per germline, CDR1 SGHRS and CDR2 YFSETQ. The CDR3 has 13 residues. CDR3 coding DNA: TGCGCCAGCAGCTTGACCCCCACAGATACGCAGTGTTTT. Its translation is CASSLTPTDTQCF.

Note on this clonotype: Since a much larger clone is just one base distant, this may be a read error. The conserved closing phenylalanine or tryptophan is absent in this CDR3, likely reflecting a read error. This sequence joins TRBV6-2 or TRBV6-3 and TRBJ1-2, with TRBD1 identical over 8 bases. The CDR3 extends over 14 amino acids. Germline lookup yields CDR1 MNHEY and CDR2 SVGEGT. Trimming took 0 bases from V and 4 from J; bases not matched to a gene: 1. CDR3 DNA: TGTGCCAGCAGTTACTCGACAGGGGCCTATGGCTACACCTTA. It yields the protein CASSYSTGAYGYTL.

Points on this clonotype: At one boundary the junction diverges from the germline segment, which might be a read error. CDR3 DNA: TGCGCCAGCAGCTTAGCCACAGGGGGCACAGATACGCAGCATTTT. Its translation: CASSLATGGTDTQHF. V usage is TRBV11-2 and J usage is TRBJ2-3, with TRBD1 identical over 9 bases. The DNA end is more similar to TRBJ1-5, so the J call may be wrong. Germline CDR1 is SGHAT and CDR2 is FQNNGV. CDR3 length: 15 amino acids.

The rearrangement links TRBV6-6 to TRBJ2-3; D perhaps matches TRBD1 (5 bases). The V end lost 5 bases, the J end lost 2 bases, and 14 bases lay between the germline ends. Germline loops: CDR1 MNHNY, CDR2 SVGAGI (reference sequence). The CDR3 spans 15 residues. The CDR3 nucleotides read TGTGCCAGCAGTAAACGGCAGGGTCTCACAGATACGCAGTATTTT. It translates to CASSKRQGLTDTQYF.

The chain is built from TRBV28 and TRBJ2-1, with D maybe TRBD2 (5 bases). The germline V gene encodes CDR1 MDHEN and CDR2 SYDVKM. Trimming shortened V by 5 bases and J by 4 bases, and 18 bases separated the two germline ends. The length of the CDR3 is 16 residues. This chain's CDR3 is CASSRGLVFVYNEQFF. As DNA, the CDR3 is TGTGCCAGCAGTCGGGGTCTAGTGTTCGTGTACAATGAGCAGTTCTTC. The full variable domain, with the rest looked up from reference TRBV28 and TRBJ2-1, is DVKVTQSSRYLVKRTGEKVFLECVQDMDHENMFWYRQDPGLGLRLIYFSYDVKMKEKGDIPEGYSVSREKKERFSLILESASTNQTSMYLCASSRGLVFVYNEQFFGPGTRLTVL.

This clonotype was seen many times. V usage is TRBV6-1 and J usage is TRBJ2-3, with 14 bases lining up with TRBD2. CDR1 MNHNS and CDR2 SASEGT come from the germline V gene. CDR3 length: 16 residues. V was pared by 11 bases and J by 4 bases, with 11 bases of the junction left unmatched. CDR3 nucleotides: TGTGCCGCAGGACTAGCGGGAGGAGGGCTGGCAGATACGCAGTATTTT. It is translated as CAAGLAGGGLADTQYF.

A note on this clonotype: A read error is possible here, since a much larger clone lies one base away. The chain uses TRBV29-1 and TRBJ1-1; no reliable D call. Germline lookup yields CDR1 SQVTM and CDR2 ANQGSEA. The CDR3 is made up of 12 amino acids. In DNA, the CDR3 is TGCGGCGGAGGATCTGGAAGATTTGAAGCTTTCTTT. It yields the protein CGGGSGRFEAFF.

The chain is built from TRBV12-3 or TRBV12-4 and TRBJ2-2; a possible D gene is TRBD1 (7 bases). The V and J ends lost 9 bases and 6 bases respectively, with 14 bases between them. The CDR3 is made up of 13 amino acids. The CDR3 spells CASSSGGSGELFF. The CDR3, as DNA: TGTGCCAGTAGCTCAGGGGGGTCCGGGGAGCTGTTTTTT.

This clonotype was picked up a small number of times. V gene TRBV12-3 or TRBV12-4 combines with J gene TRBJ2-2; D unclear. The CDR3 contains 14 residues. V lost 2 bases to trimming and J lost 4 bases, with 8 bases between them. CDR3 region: CASSLKLSTGELFF. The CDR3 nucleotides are TGTGCCAGCAGTTTAAAACTAAGCACCGGGGAGCTGTTTTTT.

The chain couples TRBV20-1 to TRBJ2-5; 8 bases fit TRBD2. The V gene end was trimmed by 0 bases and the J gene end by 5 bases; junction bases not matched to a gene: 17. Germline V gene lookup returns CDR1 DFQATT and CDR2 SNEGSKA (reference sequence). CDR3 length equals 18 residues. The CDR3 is CSARDQTLVSGKFETQYF. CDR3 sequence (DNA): TGCAGTGCTAGAGATCAAACCTTGGTTAGCGGGAAGTTTGAGACCCAGTACTTC.

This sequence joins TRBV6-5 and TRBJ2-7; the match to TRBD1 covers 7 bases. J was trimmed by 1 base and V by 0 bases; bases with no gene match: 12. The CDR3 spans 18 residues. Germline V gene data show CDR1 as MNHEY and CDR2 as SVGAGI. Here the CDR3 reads CASSYSAPTGIHSYEQYV. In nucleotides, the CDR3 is TGTGCCAGCAGTTACTCGGCCCCGACAGGGATTCATTCCTACGAGCAGTACGTC.

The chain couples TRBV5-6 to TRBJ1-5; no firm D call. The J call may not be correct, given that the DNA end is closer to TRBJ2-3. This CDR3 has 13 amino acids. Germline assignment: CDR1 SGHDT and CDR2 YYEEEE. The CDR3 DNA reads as TGTGCCAGCAGCTCCCAGTTCGATCAGCCCCAGTATTTT. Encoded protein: CASSSQFDQPQYF.

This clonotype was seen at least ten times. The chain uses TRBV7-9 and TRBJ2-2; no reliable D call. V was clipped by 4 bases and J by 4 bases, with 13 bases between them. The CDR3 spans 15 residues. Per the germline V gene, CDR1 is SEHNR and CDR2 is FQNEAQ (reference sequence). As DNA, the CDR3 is TGTGCCAGCAGCTCCCAGCAGAGACTCACCGGGGAGCTGTTTTTT. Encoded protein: CASSSQQRLTGELFF.

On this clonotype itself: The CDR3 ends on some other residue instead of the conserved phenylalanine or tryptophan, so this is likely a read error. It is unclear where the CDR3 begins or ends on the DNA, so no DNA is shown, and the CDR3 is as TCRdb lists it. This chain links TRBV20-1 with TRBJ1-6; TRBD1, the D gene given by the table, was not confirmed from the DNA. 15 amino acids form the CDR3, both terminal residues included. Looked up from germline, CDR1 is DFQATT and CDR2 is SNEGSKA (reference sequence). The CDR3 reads CSARNSGQGDSPLQI.

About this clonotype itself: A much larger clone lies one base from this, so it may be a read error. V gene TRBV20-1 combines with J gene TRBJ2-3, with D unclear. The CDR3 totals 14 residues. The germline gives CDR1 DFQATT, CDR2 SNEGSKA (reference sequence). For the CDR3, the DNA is TGCAGTGTTAGAGATATGAACGGGTGGGATACGCAGTATTTT. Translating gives CSVRDMNGWDTQYF.

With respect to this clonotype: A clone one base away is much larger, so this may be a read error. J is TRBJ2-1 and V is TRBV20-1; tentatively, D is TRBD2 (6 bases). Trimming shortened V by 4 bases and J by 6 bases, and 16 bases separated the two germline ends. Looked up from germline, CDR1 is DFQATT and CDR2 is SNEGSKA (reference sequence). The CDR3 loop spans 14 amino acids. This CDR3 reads CSAKSGLRANEQFF. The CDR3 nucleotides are TGCAGTGCTAAGAGCGGGCTAAGGGCCAATGAGCAGTTCTTC.

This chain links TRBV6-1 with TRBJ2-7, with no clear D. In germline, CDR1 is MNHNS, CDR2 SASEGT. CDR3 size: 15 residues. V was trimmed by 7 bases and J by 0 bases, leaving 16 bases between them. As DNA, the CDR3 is TGTGCCAGCACCATGCTCCCAGTCAGCTCCTACGAGCAGTACGTC. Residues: CASTMLPVSSYEQYV.

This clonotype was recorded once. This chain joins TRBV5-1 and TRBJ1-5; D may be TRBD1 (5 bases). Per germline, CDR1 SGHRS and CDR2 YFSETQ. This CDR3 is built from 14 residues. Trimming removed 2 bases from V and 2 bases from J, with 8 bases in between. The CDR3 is CASSFRGGNQPQHF. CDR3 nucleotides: TGCGCCAGCAGCTTTCGAGGGGGCAATCAGCCCCAGCATTTT. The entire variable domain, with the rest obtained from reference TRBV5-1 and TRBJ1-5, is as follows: KAGVTQTPRYLIKTRGQQVTLSCSPISGHRSVSWYQQTPGQGLQFLFEYFSETQRNKGNFPGRFSGRQFSNSRSEMNVSTLELGDSALYLCASSFRGGNQPQHFGDGTRLSIL.

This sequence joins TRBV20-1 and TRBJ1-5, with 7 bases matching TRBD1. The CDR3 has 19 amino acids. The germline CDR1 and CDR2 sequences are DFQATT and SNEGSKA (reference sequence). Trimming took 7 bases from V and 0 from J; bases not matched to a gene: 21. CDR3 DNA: TGCAGTGTTAGGTCCCCCTTTGACAGGGATAGTTATAGCAATCAGCCCCAGCATTTT. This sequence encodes CSVRSPFDRDSYSNQPQHF.

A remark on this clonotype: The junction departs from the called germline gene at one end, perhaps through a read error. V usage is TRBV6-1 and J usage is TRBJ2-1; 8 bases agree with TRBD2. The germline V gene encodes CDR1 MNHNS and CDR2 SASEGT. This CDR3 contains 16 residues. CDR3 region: CASRTIAGHSYYEQFF. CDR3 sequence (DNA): TGTGCCAGCAGGACTATAGCGGGACACTCCTACTATGAGCAGTTCTTC.

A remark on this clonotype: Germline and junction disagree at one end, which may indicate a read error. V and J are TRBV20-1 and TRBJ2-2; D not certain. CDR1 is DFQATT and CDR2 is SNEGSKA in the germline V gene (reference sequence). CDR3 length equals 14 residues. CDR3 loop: CGARLIGDSGELFF. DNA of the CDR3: TGCGGTGCTAGATTGATCGGAGATTCCGGGGAGCTGTTTTTT.

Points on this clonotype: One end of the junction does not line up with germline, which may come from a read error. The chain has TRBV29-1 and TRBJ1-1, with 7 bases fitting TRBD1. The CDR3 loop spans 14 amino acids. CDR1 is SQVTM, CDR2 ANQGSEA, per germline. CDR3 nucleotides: TGCAGCATTGAACCGGGACAGAGGAACACTGAAACTTTCTTT. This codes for CSIEPGQRNTETFF. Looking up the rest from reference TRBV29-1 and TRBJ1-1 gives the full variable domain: SAVISQKPSRDICQRGTSLTIQCQVDSQVTMMFWYRQQPGQSLTLIATANQGSEATYESGFVIDKFPISRPNLTFSTLTVSNMSPEDSSIYLCSIEPGQRNTETFFGQGTRLTVV.

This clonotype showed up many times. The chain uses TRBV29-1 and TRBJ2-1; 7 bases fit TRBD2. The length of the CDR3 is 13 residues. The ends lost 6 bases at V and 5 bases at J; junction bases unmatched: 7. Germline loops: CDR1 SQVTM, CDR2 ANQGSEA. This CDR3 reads CSVLGTTNNEQFF. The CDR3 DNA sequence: TGCAGCGTCCTCGGGACTACAAACAATGAGCAGTTCTTC.

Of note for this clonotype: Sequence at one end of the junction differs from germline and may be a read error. The CDR3 sequence is CAGSKEGGNEAIF. CDR3 nucleotides: TGTGCCGGCAGCAAAGAGGGAGGTAATGAAGCTATCTTT. This chain uses TRBV11-3 with TRBJ1-1; unclear D gene. CDR3 length: 13 amino acids. Germline V gene sequence: CDR1 SGHNT, CDR2 YENEEA.

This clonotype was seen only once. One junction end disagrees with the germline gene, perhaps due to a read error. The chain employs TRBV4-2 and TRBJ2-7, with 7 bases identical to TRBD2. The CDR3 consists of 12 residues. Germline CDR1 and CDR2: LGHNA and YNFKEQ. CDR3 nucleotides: TGTGCCAACAGCCAAGAACGCGGGAGGCAGTACTTC. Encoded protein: CANSQERGRQYF.

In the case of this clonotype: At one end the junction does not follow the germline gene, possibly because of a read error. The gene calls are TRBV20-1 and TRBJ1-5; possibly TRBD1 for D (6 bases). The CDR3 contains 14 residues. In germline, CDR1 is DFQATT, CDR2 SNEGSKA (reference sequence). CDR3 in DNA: TGCATTGCCCGGAGCTCCGGGGGCAATGAGCCCCAGCATTTT. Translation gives CIARSSGGNEPQHF.

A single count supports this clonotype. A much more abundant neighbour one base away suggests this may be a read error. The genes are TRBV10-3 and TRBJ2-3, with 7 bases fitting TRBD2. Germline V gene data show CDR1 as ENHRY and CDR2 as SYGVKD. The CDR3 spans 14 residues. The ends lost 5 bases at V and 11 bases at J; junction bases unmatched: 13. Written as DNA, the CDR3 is TGTGCCATCAGTCGGGGCGGGAGTATGAATATGCAGTATTTT. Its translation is CAISRGGSMNMQYF.

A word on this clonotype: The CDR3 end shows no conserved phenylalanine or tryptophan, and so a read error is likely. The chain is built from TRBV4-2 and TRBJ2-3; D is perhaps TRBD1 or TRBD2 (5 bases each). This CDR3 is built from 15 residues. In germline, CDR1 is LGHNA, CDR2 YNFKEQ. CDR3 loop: CGSSTTGLFTDKQYI. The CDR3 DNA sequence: TGTGGCAGCAGCACGACGGGGCTTTTCACAGATAAGCAGTATATT.